This T cell receptor (beta chain) is from a study of T cell repertoires in ileal Crohn's disease. Study-wide results and limits: Endoscopy was done a median about 6.6 months after surgery. Active smokers at surgery had more clonal expansions than non-smokers.

TCRdb's copy holds only in-frame clones and misses some; the assay was immunoSEQ multiplex PCR. The sample includes more than 8,500 clones, 78% of them seen just once. Time point given: neoterminal ileum biopsy at postoperative endoscopy, about 6 months after surgery. A note on this clone: The antigen is unknown.

The V segment lost 3 bases and the J segment 5 bases; nucleotides outside the gene matches: 2. The CDR3 is made up of 13 amino acids. Germline V lookup: CDR1 MNHEY, CDR2 SVGAGI. Input material: ileal tissue. This TCR came from an adult with Crohn's disease. V gene TRBV6-5 combines with J gene TRBJ2-7; 9 positions agree with TRBD1. The CDR3 bases are TGTGCCAGCAGTTATGACAGGGGGAACGAGCAGTACTTC. Encoded protein: CASSYDRGNEQYF.